The 30 T cell receptor beta chains below come from one sample, sequenced in a study of T cells in Graves' hyperthyroidism and ophthalmopathy. Amplification targeted TCR beta CDR3 regions from RNA transcripts. The HTBI primer set drove a first-round RT-PCR of the TCR CDR3. MiXCR was run by TCRdb on the multiplex PCR reads, yielding one entry per CDR3 protein. This table holds 650,000 to 700,000 distinct CDR3 sequences, roughly a sixth found once. Source material: blood. The receptors were sampled from a man between 45 and 60 years old with Graves' hyperthyroidism.

This clonotype has at least ten counts. The genes are TRBV19 and TRBJ1-4; possibly TRBD1 for D (5 bases). The CDR3 length is 15 residues. The germline V gene has CDR1 LNHDA and CDR2 SQIVND (reference sequence). Trimming removed 2 bases at V and 5 bases at J, with 12 bases between. CDR3 sequence: CASSIISQGNEKLFF. In nucleotides, the CDR3 is TGTGCCAGTAGTATAATTAGCCAGGGCAATGAAAAACTGTTTTTT.

Note on this clonotype: A much larger clone sits a single nucleotide away, making a read error possible. The chain recombines TRBV3-1 with TRBJ2-4, with D possibly TRBD1 on 6 matching bases. TRBJ2-7 matches the DNA end more closely, so the J call is doubtful. The CDR3 has 14 amino acids. Germline CDR1 and CDR2: LGHDT and YNNKEL (reference sequence). The CDR3 bases are TGTGCCAGCAGCCAAGGGCTAGGGGGAAGCGAGCAGTACTTC. This sequence encodes CASSQGLGGSEQYF.

This clonotype came up many times. V is TRBV10-3 and J is TRBJ2-2; D remains ambiguous. The CDR3 extends over 15 amino acids. The V gene lost 2 bases and the J gene lost 1 base, with 8 bases spanning the gap. Germline CDR1 reads ENHRY; CDR2 reads SYGVKD. The CDR3 coding sequence is TGTGCCATCAGTGAGAATGCAGGGAACACCGGGGAGCTGTTTTTT. This translates into CAISENAGNTGELFF.

This clonotype was seen a few times. The chain uses TRBV20-1 and TRBJ1-2, with D possibly matching TRBD1 (5 bases). The CDR3 contains 13 residues. Germline-derived CDR1 and CDR2 are DFQATT and SNEGSKA (reference sequence). V was pared by 3 bases and J by 5 bases, with 13 bases between. CDR3: CSASTGRIYGYTF. The CDR3 coding sequence is TGCAGTGCTAGCACGGGACGGATATATGGCTACACCTTC.

This clonotype showed up many times. The V and J genes are TRBV27 and TRBJ2-1; TRBD2 aligns across 10 bases. V gave up 4 bases and J gave up 7 bases; unmatched junction bases: 7. Germline CDR1 reads MNHEY; CDR2 reads SMNVEV (reference sequence). The CDR3 covers 15 residues. CDR3 residues: CASSSPVLAGNEQFF. CDR3 nucleotide sequence: TGTGCCAGCAGTTCCCCTGTACTAGCGGGGAATGAGCAGTTCTTC.

In the case of this clonotype: A read error may be the cause here, since a much bigger clone is one base away. The chain has TRBV2 and TRBJ2-7, with 9 bases lining up with TRBD2. J lost 2 bases, V lost 11 bases, and 13 bases had no gene match. Germline CDR1 reads SNHLY; CDR2 reads FYNNEI. There are 15 residues in the CDR3. CDR3 in DNA: TGTGCCGTCAGACAGTCCTTAGCGGGAGCCTACGAGCAGTACTTC. This encodes CAVRQSLAGAYEQYF.

V is TRBV5-8 and J is TRBJ1-2, with D maybe TRBD1 (5 bases). Germline values: CDR1 SGHTS, CDR2 YDEGEE. This CDR3 spans 16 amino acids. Trimming stripped 4 bases from V and 0 bases from J, with 16 bases between. The CDR3: CASSPGDARTNYGYTF. The CDR3 DNA sequence: TGTGCCAGCAGCCCCGGGGACGCCAGGACTAACTATGGCTACACCTTC.

V usage is TRBV9 and J usage is TRBJ2-1; possibly TRBD2 for D (7 bases). CDR3 size: 15 residues. V was shortened by 5 bases and J by 0 bases, with 12 bases between the two germline ends. Germline V gives CDR1 SGDLS, CDR2 YYNGEE. The CDR3 DNA sequence: TGTGCCAGCAGGGAGGGGGACTACTCCTACAATGAGCAGTTCTTC. This sequence encodes CASREGDYSYNEQFF.

This clonotype was found many times. The CDR3 loop reads CASSSGTGGKDEQFF. CDR3 nucleotides: TGTGCCAGCAGTTCCGGGACAGGGGGCAAGGATGAGCAGTTCTTC. V gene TRBV2 combines with J gene TRBJ2-1, with TRBD1 identical over 12 bases. Germline lookup yields CDR1 SNHLY and CDR2 FYNNEI. The CDR3 is 15 amino acids. V lost 5 bases and J lost 8; bases outside the gene matches: 7.

A note on this clonotype: A much bigger clone sits one base away, suggesting this may be a read error. The gene calls are TRBV7-3 and TRBJ2-3; 9 bases align to TRBD2. The trim removed 6 bases at V and 5 bases at J, leaving 6 bases unmatched. This CDR3 has 14 residues. CDR1 is SGHTA and CDR2 is FQGTGA in the germline V gene. This CDR3 reads CASSHSGRGDTQYF. CDR3 coding DNA: TGTGCCAGCAGTCATAGCGGGAGAGGAGATACGCAGTATTTT.

This clonotype has just a few counts. This chain links TRBV29-1 with TRBJ2-2, with TRBD2 as a possible D gene (5 bases). V was shortened by 0 bases and J by 3 bases, with 11 bases between the two germline ends. The germline gives CDR1 SQVTM, CDR2 ANQGSEA. CDR3 size: 15 residues. The CDR3 DNA reads TGCAGCGTTGAAGATAGGAGGACCTACACCGGGGAGCTGTTTTTT. It encodes CSVEDRRTYTGELFF.

This clonotype was counted between two and nine times. The chain is built from TRBV27 and TRBJ2-3; the D is unclear. Germline CDR1 is MNHEY and CDR2 is SMNVEV (reference sequence). Trimming took 7 bases from V and 6 from J, leaving 17 bases between them. This CDR3 is built from 14 residues. This CDR3 reads CASKRGGVWDTQYF. The DNA of the CDR3 is TGTGCCAGCAAGAGAGGTGGAGTATGGGATACGCAGTATTTT.

This rearrangement joins TRBV20-1 to TRBJ2-3; tentatively, D is TRBD1 (5 bases). The CDR3 consists of 13 residues. Germline CDR1 is DFQATT and CDR2 is SNEGSKA (reference sequence). Trimming took off 5 bases at V and 0 bases at J, with 9 bases between the two ends. The CDR3 DNA sequence: TGCAGTGCTGTGGACACTAGCACAGATACGCAGTATTTT. This codes for CSAVDTSTDTQYF.

This clonotype was observed at least ten times. The V gene is TRBV7-2, the J gene TRBJ2-7; 12 bases are a match to TRBD2. Germline V CDR1 and CDR2: SGHTA, FQGNSA. V was pared by 5 bases and J by 0 bases, with 5 bases of the junction left unmatched. There are 16 residues in the CDR3. The CDR3 region has the DNA TGTGCCAGCAGCACCCAGACTAGCGGGAGCTCCTACGAGCAGTACTTC. It yields the protein CASSTQTSGSSYEQYF.

The table lists this clonotype with a few counts. The chain couples TRBV7-3 to TRBJ1-1; 7 positions match TRBD1. After removal of 2 bases from V and 3 bases from J, the junction contained 15 bases not matched to a gene. CDR1 is SGHTA, CDR2 FQGTGA, per germline. The CDR3 has 18 residues. The CDR3 bases are TGTGCCAGCAGCTTAGACCACGGTTACAGGGGAGGGGACACTGAAGCTTTCTTT. Protein product: CASSLDHGYRGGDTEAFF.

The table lists this clonotype with a few counts. The CDR3: CASSLGLYLYNEQFF. In nucleotides, the CDR3 is TGTGCCAGCAGCTTAGGGCTATATCTTTACAATGAGCAGTTCTTC. The chain employs TRBV7-9 and TRBJ2-1; D is undetermined. Germline V CDR1 and CDR2: SEHNR, FQNEAQ (reference sequence). This CDR3 comprises 15 residues. V was shortened by 1 base and J by 4 bases, with 11 bases between the two germline ends.

The chain couples TRBV29-1 to TRBJ2-5; maybe TRBD1 (6 bases). Per the germline V gene, CDR1 is SQVTM and CDR2 is ANQGSEA. The CDR3 length is 13 residues. The V and J ends lost 0 bases and 4 bases respectively, with 9 bases between them. The CDR3 is CSVEDSQGETQYF. The DNA for the CDR3 is TGCAGCGTTGAAGACTCACAGGGAGAGACCCAGTACTTC.

Only a few counts were recorded for this clonotype. V is TRBV9 and J is TRBJ2-3; 7 bases are shared with TRBD2. Trimming took 3 bases from V and 2 from J; bases not matched to a gene: 6. CDR1 is SGDLS and CDR2 is YYNGEE in the germline V gene. The CDR3 contains 15 residues. The CDR3 DNA follows: TGTGCCAGCAGCGACCGGGACTATTCCACAGATACGCAGTATTTT. This encodes CASSDRDYSTDTQYF.

The chain links TRBV28 to TRBJ2-4, with 10 positions matching TRBD2. V lost 0 bases to trimming and J lost 12 bases; unmatched junction nucleotides: 8. Germline assignment: CDR1 MDHEN and CDR2 SYDVKM. The CDR3 extends over 15 amino acids. The CDR3 protein is CASSLWASGSYYQYF. Here the CDR3 DNA reads TGTGCCAGCAGTTTATGGGCTAGCGGGAGTTACTATCAGTACTTC.

This clonotype was counted only a few times. V gene TRBV6-9 combines with J gene TRBJ1-6; D gene unclear. The CDR3 consists of 15 residues. The V gene lost 4 bases and the J gene lost 1 base, with 8 bases spanning the gap. Germline CDR1 MNHGY, CDR2 SVAAGI. This CDR3 is CASSFRESYNSPLHF. DNA of the CDR3: TGTGCCAGCAGTTTTCGGGAATCCTATAATTCACCCCTCCACTTT.

This clonotype showed up just a few times. The J gene is TRBJ2-7, the V gene TRBV4-1; 10 bases line up with TRBD2. This CDR3 has 17 amino acids. The germline gives CDR1 MGHRA, CDR2 YSYEKL. The V and J ends lost 4 bases and 3 bases, in that order; junction bases with no gene match: 12. The CDR3 protein is CASSPGTSAVPHYEQYF. The CDR3 DNA reads TGCGCCAGCAGCCCCGGGACTAGCGCCGTTCCACACTACGAGCAGTACTTC.

There are a few counts of this clonotype. The V gene is TRBV20-1, the J gene TRBJ2-1; D gene ambiguous. Trimming pared 1 base from V and 3 bases from J, leaving 7 bases between. The CDR3 is 13 amino acids. Germline assignment: CDR1 DFQATT and CDR2 SNEGSKA (reference sequence). CDR3 residues: CSARGGDYNEQFF. The CDR3 DNA reads TGCAGTGCTAGAGGCGGAGACTACAATGAGCAGTTCTTC.

This clonotype was recorded a few times. This rearrangement joins TRBV19 to TRBJ1-5, with a possible D match to TRBD1 (6 bases). The CDR3 length is 14 residues. Looked up from germline, CDR1 is LNHDA and CDR2 is SQIVND (reference sequence). The V end lost 6 bases, the J end lost 4 bases, and 13 bases lay between the germline ends. The CDR3 region has the DNA TGTGCCAGTAGGATCATCAGGGGAAATCAGCCCCAGCATTTT. Protein: CASRIIRGNQPQHF.

This clonotype has a count of ten or more. V and J are TRBV6-1 and TRBJ2-7; D gene unclear. CDR1 MNHNS and CDR2 SASEGT come from the germline V gene. The CDR3 totals 15 residues. The V gene lost 0 bases and the J gene lost 0 bases, with 9 bases spanning the gap. The CDR3 region is CASSEAIQISYEQYF. CDR3 in DNA: TGTGCCAGCAGTGAAGCCATCCAGATCTCCTACGAGCAGTACTTC.

This clonotype has more than one count but fewer than ten. One end of the junction fails to match germline, which may point to a read error. The chain uses TRBV4-1 and TRBJ2-4; TRBD2 might be the D (5 bases). The CDR3 totals 14 residues. CDR1 is MGHRA and CDR2 is YSYEKL in the germline V gene. CDR3 DNA: TGTGCCAGCAGCCAGATGGGCGGGAAAAACATTCAGTACTTC. Translation: CASSQMGGKNIQYF.

Many counts were recorded for this clonotype. This chain links TRBV28 with TRBJ1-2; D perhaps matches TRBD1 (5 bases). Germline V lookup: CDR1 MDHEN, CDR2 SYDVKM. Trimming left V 3 bases short and J 8 bases short, with 13 bases between. The CDR3 length is 13 residues. The CDR3 bases are TGTGCCAGCAGTTTCTGGCAGGGTAGCGGCTACACCTTC. This sequence encodes CASSFWQGSGYTF.

CDR3 protein: CASSDPQGKSTDTQYF. The DNA of the CDR3 is TGTGCCAGCAGTGACCCACAGGGGAAGAGCACAGATACGCAGTATTTT. J is TRBJ2-3 and V is TRBV27; TRBD1 matches 7 bases. CDR1 MNHEY and CDR2 SMNVEV come from the germline V gene (reference sequence). With 5 bases clipped from V and 0 bases from J, the junction kept 8 bases outside the gene matches. The CDR3 runs to 16 residues.

This clonotype was observed a handful of times. The chain has TRBV30 and TRBJ1-2; no firm D call. Germline V gene sequence: CDR1 GTSNPN, CDR2 SVGIG (reference sequence). Trimming took off 4 bases at V and 1 base at J, with 7 bases between the two ends. There are 12 residues in the CDR3. CDR3 sequence: CAWNPSNYGYTF. For the CDR3, the DNA is TGTGCCTGGAATCCGAGTAACTATGGCTACACCTTC. The full variable domain, completed using reference TRBV30 and TRBJ1-2, is SQTIHQWPATLVQPVGSPLSLECTVEGTSNPNLYWYRQAAGRGLQLLFYSVGIGQISSEVPQNLSASRPQDRQFILSSKKLLLSDSGFYLCAWNPSNYGYTFGSGTRLTVV.

This clonotype was picked up a small number of times. The CDR3 DNA is TGCAGTGCTAGAGACCCCCGGGGGGCCCACTATGGCTACACCTTC. It specifies CSARDPRGAHYGYTF. The V call is TRBV20-1, the J call TRBJ1-2; TRBD1 might be the D (6 bases). From germline, CDR1 is DFQATT and CDR2 SNEGSKA (reference sequence). V lost 0 bases to trimming and J lost 3 bases, with 14 bases between them. The CDR3 runs 15 residues.

This clonotype appeared a few times. The V call is TRBV28, the J call TRBJ2-1; D possibly matches TRBD1 or TRBD2 (5 bases each). The germline V gene encodes CDR1 MDHEN and CDR2 SYDVKM. The CDR3 covers 15 residues. Trimming cost V 2 bases and J 5 bases, with 13 bases left between them. The CDR3 DNA reads TGTGCCAGCAGTTTAAGAGGGGCGGTGGACAATGAGCAGTTCTTC. Translating it yields CASSLRGAVDNEQFF.